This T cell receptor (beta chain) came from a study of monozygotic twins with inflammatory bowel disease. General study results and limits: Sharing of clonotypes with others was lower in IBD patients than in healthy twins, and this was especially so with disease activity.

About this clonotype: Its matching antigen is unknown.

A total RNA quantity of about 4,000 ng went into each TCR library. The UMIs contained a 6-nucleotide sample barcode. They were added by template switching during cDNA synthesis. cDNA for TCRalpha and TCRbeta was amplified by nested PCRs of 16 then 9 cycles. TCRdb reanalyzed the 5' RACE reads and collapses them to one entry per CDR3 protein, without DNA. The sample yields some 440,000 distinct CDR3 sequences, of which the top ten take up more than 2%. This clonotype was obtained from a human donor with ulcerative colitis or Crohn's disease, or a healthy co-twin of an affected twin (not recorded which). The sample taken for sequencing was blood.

CDR3 residues: CASSGGLTDAEAFF. The rearrangement links TRBV12-3 or TRBV12-4 to TRBJ1-1. This CDR3 is 14 amino acids long.